The clone carrying this TCR beta chain has only a few counts. The PCR ran on 60 Vbeta and 13 Jbeta primers. Only in-frame clones appear in the TCRdb table, and some are missing; sequencing was by immunoSEQ multiplex PCR. Found here are under 150,000 clones, 9.5% of them singletons; the top ten hold 2.5% to 3.5%. This specimen belongs to a study of cytomegalovirus exposure and HLA in healthy donors. Study background: T cells numbering about 180 million yielded more than 95 million unique TCR beta sequences in an earlier analysis.

This CDR3 has 12 amino acids. Germline V lookup: CDR1 LNHDA, CDR2 SQIVND (reference sequence). V shed 5 bases and J shed 3 bases, with 7 bases lying between them. The chain recombines TRBV19 with TRBJ1-1; the D is unclear. Source material: PBMCs. This TCR was sampled from a man between 25 and 39 years old in good health and CMV-seronegative. This CDR3 is CASSSGYTEAFF. The CDR3, as DNA: TGTGCCAGTAGTTCGGGGTACACTGAAGCTTTCTTT.